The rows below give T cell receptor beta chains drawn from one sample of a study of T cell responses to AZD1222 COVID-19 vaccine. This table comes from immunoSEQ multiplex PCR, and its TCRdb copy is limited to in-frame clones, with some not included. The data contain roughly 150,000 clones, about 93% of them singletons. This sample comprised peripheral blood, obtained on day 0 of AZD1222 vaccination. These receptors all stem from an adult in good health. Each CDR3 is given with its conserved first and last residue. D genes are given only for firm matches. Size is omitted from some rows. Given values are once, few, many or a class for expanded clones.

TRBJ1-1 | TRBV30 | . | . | CAWSPRGWVTEAFF | TGTGCCTGGAGTCCTAGAGGTTGGGTAACTGAAGCTTTCTTT
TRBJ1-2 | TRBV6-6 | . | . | CASSYSDRGTYGYTF | TGTGCCAGCAGTTACTCAGACCGAGGGACGTATGGCTACACCTTC
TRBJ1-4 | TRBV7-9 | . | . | CASSGDWDWGEKLFF | TGTGCCAGCAGCGGAGACTGGGACTGGGGAGAAAAACTGTTTTTT
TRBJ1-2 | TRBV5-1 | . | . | CASSSAVTGAGYTF | TGCGCCAGCAGCTCGGCCGTCACAGGAGCTGGCTACACCTTC
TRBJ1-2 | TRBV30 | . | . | CAWSAVVGNGYTF | TGTGCCTGGAGTGCCGTCGTGGGTAATGGCTACACCTTC
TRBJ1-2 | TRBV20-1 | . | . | CSAIGNYGYTF | TGCAGTGCTATCGGGAACTATGGCTACACCTTC
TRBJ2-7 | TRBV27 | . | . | CASSPGVLSEQYF | TGTGCCAGCAGCCCAGGGGTCCTAAGCGAGCAGTACTTC
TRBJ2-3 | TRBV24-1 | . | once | CATSVRDTDTQYF | TGTGCCACCAGTGTAAGGGACACAGATACGCAGTATTTT
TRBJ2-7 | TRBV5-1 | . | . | CASSTGHQGDYEQYF | TGCGCCAGCAGCACCGGACATCAAGGCGACTACGAGCAGTACTTC
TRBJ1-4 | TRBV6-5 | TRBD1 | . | CATGGQGVEKLFF | TGTGCCACAGGGGGTCAGGGGGTTGAAAAACTGTTTTTT
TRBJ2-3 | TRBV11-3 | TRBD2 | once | CASSSRTSGGAYTQYF | TGTGCCAGCAGCTCCCGGACTAGCGGGGGGGCGTATACGCAGTATTTT
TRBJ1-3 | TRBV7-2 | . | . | CASSSLRDGTIYF | TGTGCCAGCAGCTCACTCCGGGACGGCACCATATATTTT
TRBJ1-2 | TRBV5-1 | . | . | CASSLQTNYGYTF | TGCGCCAGCAGCCTACAGACTAACTATGGCTACACCTTC
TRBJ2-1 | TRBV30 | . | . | CAWSVGREQFF | TGTGCCTGGAGTGTAGGTCGTGAGCAGTTCTTC
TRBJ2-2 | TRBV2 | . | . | CASSDNPTRRGRTGELFF | TGTGCCAGCAGTGATAACCCGACGAGGCGGGGTCGGACCGGGGAGCTGTTTTTT
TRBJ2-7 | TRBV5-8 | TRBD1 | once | CASSLAEIPGQGTEEQYF | TGTGCCAGCAGCTTGGCTGAGATTCCGGGACAGGGGACTGAAGAGCAGTACTTC
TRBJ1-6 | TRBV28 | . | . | CASRTGTQGLYNSPLHF | TGTGCCAGCAGAACGGGGACTCAGGGTCTTTATAATTCACCCCTCCACTTT
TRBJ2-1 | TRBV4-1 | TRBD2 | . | CASSLARGAREQFF | TGCGCCAGCAGCCTAGCGCGGGGGGCTCGTGAGCAGTTCTTC
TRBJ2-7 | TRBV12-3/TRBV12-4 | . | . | CASSFGKIQYF | TGTGCCAGCAGTTTTGGTAAAATACAGTACTTC
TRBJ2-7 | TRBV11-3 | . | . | CASSPRTDLYEQYF | TGTGCCAGCAGCCCCCGGACAGACTTGTACGAGCAGTACTTC
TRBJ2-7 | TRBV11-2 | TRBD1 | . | CASSLGTGVSYEQYF | TGTGCCAGCAGCTTGGGGACAGGGGTTTCCTACGAGCAGTACTTC
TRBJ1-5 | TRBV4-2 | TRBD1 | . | CASSQDWAGGSQPQHF | TGTGCCAGCAGCCAAGATTGGGCAGGGGGCAGTCAGCCCCAGCATTTT
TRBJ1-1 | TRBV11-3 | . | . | CASSLLAGNTEAFF | TGTGCCAGCAGCCTCCTTGCGGGAAACACTGAAGCTTTCTTT
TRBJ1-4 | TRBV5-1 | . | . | CASSLGGPLAPTNEKLFF | TGCGCCAGCAGCTTGGGGGGCCCCCTGGCTCCAACTAATGAAAAACTGTTTTTT
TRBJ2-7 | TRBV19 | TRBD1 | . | CASSMGSGGTYEQYF | TGTGCCAGTAGTATGGGGTCAGGGGGTACCTACGAGCAGTACTTC
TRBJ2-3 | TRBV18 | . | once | CASSLALMVADTQYF | TGTGCCAGCTCACTAGCGCTGATGGTTGCGGATACGCAGTATTTT
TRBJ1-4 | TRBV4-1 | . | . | CASSQAPAGRNEKLFF | TGCGCCAGCAGCCAAGCCCCGGCAGGGCGCAATGAAAAACTGTTTTTT
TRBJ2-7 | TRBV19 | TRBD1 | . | CASSLGPTGISEQYF | TGTGCCAGTAGTCTCGGCCCGACAGGGATATCTGAGCAGTACTTC
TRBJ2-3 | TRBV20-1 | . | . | CSASRGGYTDTQYF | TGCAGTGCTAGTAGGGGGGGCTACACAGATACGCAGTATTTT
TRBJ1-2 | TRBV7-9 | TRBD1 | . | CASSLGRGPDYGYTF | TGTGCCAGCAGCTTAGGGAGGGGGCCGGACTATGGCTACACCTTC
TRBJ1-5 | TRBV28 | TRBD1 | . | CASTPGQGLQPQHF | TGTGCCAGCACCCCGGGACAGGGCTTACAGCCCCAGCATTTT
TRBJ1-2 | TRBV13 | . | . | CASSWEQGYGYTF | TGTGCCAGCAGCTGGGAACAGGGCTACGGCTACACCTTC
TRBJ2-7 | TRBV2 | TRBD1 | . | CASSSQGALYEQYF | TGTGCCAGCAGTTCACAGGGGGCTCTCTACGAGCAGTACTTC